Presented here are 15 T cell receptor beta chains from one specimen sequenced in a study of T cells in Graves' hyperthyroidism and ophthalmopathy. Amplification of TCR beta CDR3 regions was performed using RNA transcripts as template. First-round RT-PCR targeting the TCR CDR3 was performed with the HTBI primer set. TCRdb used MiXCR to reprocess the multiplex PCR reads, holding one entry per CDR3 protein. The repertoire has 300,000 to 400,000 distinct CDR3 sequences, about 13% of them found once; the top ten carry 9% to 9.5%. Sequencing was done on a sample of blood. These receptors were obtained from a woman aged 18-29 years with Graves' hyperthyroidism.

The count of this clonotype is one. A read error is possible here, since a much larger clone lies one base away. The CDR3 DNA sequence: TGCAGTGTTACGGGACGCTCGAACACCGGGGGGCTGTTTTTT. Translated: CSVTGRSNTGGLFF. The J gene is TRBJ2-2, the V gene TRBV20-1; possibly TRBD2 for D (6 bases). The CDR3 loop spans 14 amino acids. CDR1 and CDR2 from the germline V gene are DFQATT and SNEGSKA (reference sequence).

This clonotype has just a few counts. This sequence joins TRBV2 and TRBJ1-5; D is unresolved. Trimming left V 1 base short and J 0 bases short, with 13 bases between. This CDR3 contains 17 residues. The germline V gene has CDR1 SNHLY and CDR2 FYNNEI. The CDR3 protein is CASSEGTYGDSNQPQHF. The DNA for the CDR3 is TGTGCCAGCAGTGAAGGGACCTACGGAGATAGCAATCAGCCCCAGCATTTT.

As to this clonotype: An end of the junction does not agree with germline; a read error may underlie this. The chain joins TRBV7-9 to TRBJ1-1; 7 bases align to TRBD1. This CDR3 comprises 12 residues. Germline values: CDR1 SEHNR, CDR2 FQNEAQ (reference sequence). CDR3 bases: TGTGCCGGCAGGGCAGGGGGCACTGAAGCTTTCTTT. Amino acid sequence: CAGRAGGTEAFF.

This clonotype was found many times. J is TRBJ2-7 and V is TRBV28; D unclear. CDR3 length equals 13 residues. The V and J ends lost 4 bases and 1 base respectively, with 8 bases between them. Germline CDR1 reads MDHEN; CDR2 reads SYDVKM. The CDR3 DNA sequence: TGTGCCAGCAGTTCTCAAAGGTCCTACGAGCAGTACTTC. Its translation is CASSSQRSYEQYF.

This clonotype appeared many times. The rearrangement joins TRBV11-2 to TRBJ2-2, with D maybe TRBD1 (6 bases). V dropped 6 bases and J dropped 1 base, with 12 bases sitting between them. The CDR3 runs 15 residues. The germline V gene has CDR1 SGHAT and CDR2 FQNNGV. CDR3 in amino acids: CASSHRAGNTGELFF. The CDR3 DNA sequence: TGTGCCAGCAGTCACAGGGCGGGGAACACCGGGGAGCTGTTTTTT.

The rearrangement uses TRBV24-1 and TRBJ2-1; TRBD1 might be the D (5 bases). The CDR3 contains 13 residues. V was cut by 3 bases and J by 9 bases, with 11 bases left in between. Germline CDR1 and CDR2: KGHDR and SFDVKD. The CDR3 is CATSDQDNTEQFF. The CDR3 DNA is TGTGCCACCAGTGATCAGGACAATACTGAGCAGTTCTTC.

This clonotype has a handful of counts. The gene calls are TRBV10-3 and TRBJ1-5; D is unresolved. Looked up from germline, CDR1 is ENHRY and CDR2 is SYGVKD. With 2 bases removed from V and 2 bases from J, the gap between germline ends came to 1 base. The CDR3 sequence is 12 residues long. CDR3 nucleotide sequence: TGTGCCATCAGTGAGGGCAATCAGCCCCAGCATTTT. This gives the protein CAISEGNQPQHF.

This clonotype was observed at least ten times. V and J are TRBV6-2 or TRBV6-3 and TRBJ2-1, with D possibly matching TRBD2 (5 bases). With 6 bases removed from V and 1 base from J, the gap between germline ends came to 10 bases. The CDR3 sequence is 14 residues long. The germline CDR1 and CDR2 sequences are MNHEY and SVGEGT. CDR3 DNA sequence: TGTGCCAGCAGCTTACTAGTTTCCTACAATGAGCAGTTCTTC. Residues: CASSLLVSYNEQFF.

This clonotype came up a few times. The chain combines TRBV20-1 with TRBJ1-1; TRBD1 might be the D (5 bases). Trimming stripped 0 bases from V and 3 bases from J, with 20 bases between. There are 17 residues in the CDR3. Germline V lookup: CDR1 DFQATT, CDR2 SNEGSKA (reference sequence). The chain's CDR3 is CSARDLRTRSVDTEAFF. CDR3 sequence (DNA): TGCAGTGCTAGAGATCTGAGGACAAGGAGTGTGGACACTGAAGCTTTCTTT.

The V and J genes are TRBV20-1 and TRBJ1-1, with D tentatively TRBD1 (5 bases). This CDR3 spans 14 amino acids. Germline-derived CDR1 and CDR2 are DFQATT and SNEGSKA (reference sequence). The V end lost 6 bases, the J end lost 6 bases, and 20 bases lay between the germline ends. CDR3 sequence: CSAAGPSGYAEAFF. CDR3 bases: TGCAGTGCAGCGGGGCCGTCGGGGTACGCTGAAGCTTTCTTT.

The table lists this clonotype with a few counts. Since a much larger clone is just one base distant, this may be a read error. V gene TRBV20-1 combines with J gene TRBJ2-5; 7 positions agree with TRBD1. CDR1 is DFQATT, CDR2 SNEGSKA, per germline (reference sequence). This CDR3 contains 14 residues. The chain's CDR3 is CSAYRGPTVETQHF. CDR3 DNA: TGCAGTGCCTACAGGGGCCCCACGGTGGAGACCCAGCACTTC.

This clonotype was seen repeatedly, ten times or more. This chain uses TRBV5-1 with TRBJ2-3; 9 bases align to TRBD2. The CDR3 is 14 residues long. Looked up from germline, CDR1 is SGHRS and CDR2 is YFSETQ. J was trimmed by 0 bases and V by 7 bases; bases with no gene match: 3. CDR3 sequence (DNA): TGCGCCAGCTATCTAGCGGGGAGCACAGATACGCAGTATTTT. This gives the protein CASYLAGSTDTQYF. Based on the CDR3 plus reference TRBV5-1 and TRBJ2-3, the full variable domain is KAGVTQTPRYLIKTRGQQVTLSCSPISGHRSVSWYQQTPGQGLQFLFEYFSETQRNKGNFPGRFSGRQFSNSRSEMNVSTLELGDSALYLCASYLAGSTDTQYFGPGTRLTVL.

Only a few counts were recorded for this clonotype. The chain joins TRBV4-1 to TRBJ1-2; TRBD1 aligns across 7 bases. This CDR3 is built from 15 residues. With V trimmed by 4 bases and J by 3 bases, 8 bases remained unmatched. Germline CDR1 MGHRA, CDR2 YSYEKL. CDR3 protein: CASSPGGGADYGYTF. The CDR3, as DNA: TGCGCCAGCAGCCCAGGGGGGGGCGCCGACTATGGCTACACCTTC.

This chain joins TRBV6-1 and TRBJ2-1, with 9 positions matching TRBD2. Germline V CDR1 and CDR2: MNHNS, SASEGT. V was pared by 5 bases and J by 7 bases, with 12 bases of the junction left unmatched. The CDR3 runs 16 residues. The CDR3 loop is CASSPKRSGGFNEQFF. CDR3 in DNA: TGTGCCAGCAGTCCGAAACGGAGCGGGGGGTTTAATGAGCAGTTCTTC.

The sample holds many counts of this clonotype. The chain joins TRBV18 to TRBJ1-1, with TRBD1 as a possible D gene (5 bases). The CDR3 consists of 15 residues. Germline V gives CDR1 KGHSH, CDR2 LQKENI. Deletions cut 2 bases from V and 2 bases from J, with 12 bases between. CDR3: CASSPGATRNTEAFF. Written as DNA, the CDR3 is TGTGCCAGCTCACCAGGGGCCACAAGAAACACTGAAGCTTTCTTT.